The clone carrying this T cell receptor beta chain was observed a few times. Its antigen is unknown. Gene and germline names: mouse. The sequence runs out 4 residues before the end of the CDR3; the remainder is reconstructed from the germline J gene. Other DNA sequences from this sample encode an identical CDR3 as well. Trimming took 0 bases from V and 0 from J; bases not matched to a gene: 3. Germline V gene sequence: CDR1 NSHNY, CDR2 SYGAGN. This CDR3 has 16 amino acids. The data stem from a study of CD8+ T cells in alopecia areata. As for the study in general: Donors of skin were C3H/HeJ mice aged about 6-12 months with spontaneous alopecia, and recipients were roughly 6-10-week-old female C3H/HeJ mice.

It was cDNA, reverse transcribed from extracted RNA, that served as the sequencing template. Produced via immunoSEQ multiplex PCR; TCRdb's table is partial and in-frame only. Recorded here are 250,000 or so clones, none singletons. Using CD4, CD8alpha, NKG2D, NKG2ACE and other markers, pooled cutaneous lymph node cells were sorted. Overall study findings and caveats: It was lesional scalp, especially alopecia totalis/universalis, that showed higher clonality than normal scalp. Mice showed clearer TCR sharing than patients did, a gap that was possibly HLA-related. Sequence data from scalp samples additionally include resident alphabeta T cells of normal skin.

The sequence derives from a C3H/HeJ mouse with alopecia areata. The MHC haplotype of this mouse line is H2-k. This chain links TRBV13-1 with TRBJ2-7; 10 nucleotides agree with TRBD2. Sequencing was performed on CD4+ T cells sorted from a lymph node. The part of the CDR3 DNA that was read is TGTGCCAGCAGTGATGTGGACTGGGGGAGCTCCTAT. Translated: CASSDVDWGSSY. The full CDR3 sequence reads CASSDVDWGSSYEQYF.